The clone carrying this T cell receptor (beta chain) came up a few times. Its specificity is unknown. V was clipped by 1 base and J by 5 bases, with 14 bases between them. CDR3 length equals 15 residues. The germline V gene has CDR1 KGHSH and CDR2 LQKENI. The sample originates from a study of T cell responses to AZD1222 COVID-19 vaccine. Findings and limits, study-wide: White British people made up most donors, females outnumbered males, and clonal diversity was possibly underestimated.

Repertoires were generated with immunoSEQ multiplex PCR, while TCRdb's copy carries only in-frame clones and drops some. The table shows some 150,000 clones, with roughly 90% occurring only once. J is TRBJ1-2 and V is TRBV18, with D possibly TRBD1 on 6 matching bases. This specimen was peripheral blood, taken 28 days after the second AZD1222 dose. The sequence was collected from an adult who received the AZD1222 COVID-19 vaccine. The CDR3 reads CASSPRTEALYGYTF. Here the CDR3 DNA reads TGTGCCAGCTCACCACGGACAGAAGCCCTTTATGGCTACACCTTC. Combining the CDR3 with reference TRBV18 and TRBJ1-2 gives the whole variable domain NAGVMQNPRHLVRRRGQEARLRCSPMKGHSHVYWYRQLPEEGLKFMVYLQKENIIDESGMPKERFSAEFPKEGPSILRIQQVVRGDSAAYFCASSPRTEALYGYTFGSGTRLTVV.